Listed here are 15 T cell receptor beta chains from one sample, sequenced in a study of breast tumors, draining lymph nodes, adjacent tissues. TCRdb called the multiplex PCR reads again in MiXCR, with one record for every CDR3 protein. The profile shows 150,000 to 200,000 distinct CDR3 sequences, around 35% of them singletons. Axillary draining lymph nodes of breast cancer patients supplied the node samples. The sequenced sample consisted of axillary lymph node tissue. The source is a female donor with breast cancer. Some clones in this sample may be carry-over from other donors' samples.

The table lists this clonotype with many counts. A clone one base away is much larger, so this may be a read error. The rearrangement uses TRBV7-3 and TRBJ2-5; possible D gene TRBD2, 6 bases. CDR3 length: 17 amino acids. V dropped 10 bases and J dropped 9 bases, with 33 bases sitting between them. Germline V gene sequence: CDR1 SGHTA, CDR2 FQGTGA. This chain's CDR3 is CATKPVEEEFGSEPQYF. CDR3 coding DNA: TGTGCCACCAAGCCAGTGGAGGAGGAGTTCGGGAGCGAGCCCCAGTACTTC.

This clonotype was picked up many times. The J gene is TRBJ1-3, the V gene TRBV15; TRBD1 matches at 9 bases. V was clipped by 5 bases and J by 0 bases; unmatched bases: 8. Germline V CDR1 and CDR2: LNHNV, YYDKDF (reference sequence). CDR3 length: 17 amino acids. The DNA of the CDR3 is TGTGCCACCAGCGCTTGGACAGGGGCGAGCTCTGGAAACACCATATATTTT. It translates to CATSAWTGASSGNTIYF.

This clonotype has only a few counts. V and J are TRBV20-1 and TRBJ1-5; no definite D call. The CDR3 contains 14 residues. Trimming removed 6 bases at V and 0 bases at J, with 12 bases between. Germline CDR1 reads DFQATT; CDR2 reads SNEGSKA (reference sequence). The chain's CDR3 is CSASPFHSNQPQHF. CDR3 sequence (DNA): TGCAGTGCGAGTCCATTCCATAGCAATCAGCCCCAGCATTTT.

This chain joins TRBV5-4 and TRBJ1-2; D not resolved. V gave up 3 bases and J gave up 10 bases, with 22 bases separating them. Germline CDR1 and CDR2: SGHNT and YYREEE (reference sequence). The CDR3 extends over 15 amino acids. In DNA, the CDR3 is TGTGCCAGCAGCTCAGGACTAGCGGGAGGGAAGGACTACACCTTC. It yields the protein CASSSGLAGGKDYTF. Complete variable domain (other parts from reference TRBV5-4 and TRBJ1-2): ETGVTQSPTHLIKTRGQQVTLRCSSQSGHNTVSWYQQALGQGPQFIFQYYREEENGRGNFPPRFSGLQFPNYSSELNVNALELDDSALYLCASSSGLAGGKDYTFGSGTRLTVV.

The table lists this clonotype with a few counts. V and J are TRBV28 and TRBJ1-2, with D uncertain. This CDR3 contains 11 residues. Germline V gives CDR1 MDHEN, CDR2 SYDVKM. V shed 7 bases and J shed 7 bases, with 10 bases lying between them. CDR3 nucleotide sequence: TGTGCCAGCAAATACTGGGGTGGCTACACCTTC. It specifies CASKYWGGYTF.

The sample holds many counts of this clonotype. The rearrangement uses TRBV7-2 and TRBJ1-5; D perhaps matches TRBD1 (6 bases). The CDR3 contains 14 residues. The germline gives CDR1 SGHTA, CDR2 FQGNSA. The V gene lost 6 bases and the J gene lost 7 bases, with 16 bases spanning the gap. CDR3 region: CASSPSTGGQPQHF. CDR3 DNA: TGTGCCAGCAGTCCTTCGACAGGCGGGCAGCCCCAGCATTTT.

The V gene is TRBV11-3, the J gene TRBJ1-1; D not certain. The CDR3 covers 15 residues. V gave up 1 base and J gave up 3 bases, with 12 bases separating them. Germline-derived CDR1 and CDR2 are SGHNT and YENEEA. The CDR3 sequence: CASSLVPEVHTEAFF. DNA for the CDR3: TGTGCCAGCAGCTTAGTTCCGGAGGTTCACACTGAAGCTTTCTTT.

The CDR3 reads CASSGVGEGLYGYTF. DNA of the CDR3: TGTGCCAGCAGTGGGGTTGGTGAGGGCCTCTATGGCTACACCTTC. V gene TRBV28 combines with J gene TRBJ1-2; D is unresolved. CDR1 is MDHEN, CDR2 SYDVKM, per germline. The CDR3 is 15 residues long. Deletions cut 5 bases from V and 4 bases from J, with 17 bases between.

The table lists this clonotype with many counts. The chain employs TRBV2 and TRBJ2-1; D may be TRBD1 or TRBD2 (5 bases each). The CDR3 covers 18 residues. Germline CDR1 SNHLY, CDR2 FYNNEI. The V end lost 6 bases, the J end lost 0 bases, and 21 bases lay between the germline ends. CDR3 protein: CASRRGIWRASSYNEQFF. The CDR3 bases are TGTGCCAGCAGGAGGGGTATATGGCGGGCGAGCTCCTACAATGAGCAGTTCTTC.

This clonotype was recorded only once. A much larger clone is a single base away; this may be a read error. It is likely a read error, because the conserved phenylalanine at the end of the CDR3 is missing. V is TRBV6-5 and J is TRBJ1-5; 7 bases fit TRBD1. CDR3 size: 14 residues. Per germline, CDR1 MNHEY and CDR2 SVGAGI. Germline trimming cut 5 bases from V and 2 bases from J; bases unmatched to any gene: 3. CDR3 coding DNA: TGTGCCAGCAGTCGACAGGGCGGCAATCAGCCCCAGCATCTT. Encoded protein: CASSRQGGNQPQHL.

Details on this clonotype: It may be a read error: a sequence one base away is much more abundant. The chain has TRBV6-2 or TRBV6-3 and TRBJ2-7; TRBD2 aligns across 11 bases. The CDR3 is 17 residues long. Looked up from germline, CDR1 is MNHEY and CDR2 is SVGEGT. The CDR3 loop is CASSYLAGGNTDYGQYF. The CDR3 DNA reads TGTGCCAGCAGTTACCTAGCGGGAGGTAATACGGACTACGGGCAGTACTTC.

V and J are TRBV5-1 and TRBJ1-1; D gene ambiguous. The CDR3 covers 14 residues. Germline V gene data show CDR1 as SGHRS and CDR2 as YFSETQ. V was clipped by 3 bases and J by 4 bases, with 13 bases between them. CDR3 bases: TGCGCCAGCAGCTCTGGACCCGGGCGCACTGAAGCTTTCTTT. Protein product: CASSSGPGRTEAFF.

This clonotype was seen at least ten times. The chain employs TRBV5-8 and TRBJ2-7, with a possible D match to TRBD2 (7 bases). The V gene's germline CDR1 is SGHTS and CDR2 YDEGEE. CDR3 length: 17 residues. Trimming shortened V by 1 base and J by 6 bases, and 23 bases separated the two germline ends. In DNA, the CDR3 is TGTGCCAGCAGCTTGTGGGGGGGCACAGCAGTATCGGTCGAGCAGTACTTC. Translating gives CASSLWGGTAVSVEQYF. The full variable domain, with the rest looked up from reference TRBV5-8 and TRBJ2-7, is EAGVTQSPTHLIKTRGQQATLRCSPISGHTSVYWYQQALGLGLQFLLWYDEGEERNRGNFPPRFSGRQFPNYSSELNVNALELEDSALYLCASSLWGGTAVSVEQYFGPGTRLTVT.

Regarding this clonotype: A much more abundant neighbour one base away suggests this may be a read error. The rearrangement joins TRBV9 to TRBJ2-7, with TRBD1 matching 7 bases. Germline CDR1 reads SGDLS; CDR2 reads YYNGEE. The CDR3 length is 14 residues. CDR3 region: CASSEGANYREQSF. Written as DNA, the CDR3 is TGTGCCAGCAGCGAGGGGGCGAATTACCGCGAGCAGTCCTTC.

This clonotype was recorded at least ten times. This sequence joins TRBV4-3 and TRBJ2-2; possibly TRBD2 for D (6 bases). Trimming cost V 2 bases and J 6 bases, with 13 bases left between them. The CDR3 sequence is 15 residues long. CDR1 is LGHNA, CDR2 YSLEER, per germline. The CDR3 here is CASSQPGLGAGELFF. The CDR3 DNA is TGCGCCAGCAGCCAACCGGGACTTGGTGCCGGGGAGCTGTTTTTT.